The next 3 T cell receptor beta chains were all read from a single sample in a study of human T cells and chemical hapten exposure. Time point meaning: patch test 1, 2 weeks after DPC sensitization. Sample treatment: therapeutic diphenylcyclopropenone sensitization with weekly scalp DPC. One entry per CDR3 protein, called by TCRdb with MiXCR from the RACE reads. The sample shows approximately 79,000 distinct CDR3 sequences, 10% of them seen only once. Sequenced here: whole blood, sampled in connection with sensitization to the hapten diphenylcyclopropenone (DPC). The source of these receptors is a woman between 45 and 60 years old with alopecia areata. Some clones in this sample may be carry-over from other donors' samples.

The V call is TRBV2, the J call TRBJ2-1; unclear D gene. The V and J ends lost 3 bases and 10 bases respectively, with 7 bases between them. CDR3 length: 11 amino acids. Germline V lookup: CDR1 SNHLY, CDR2 FYNNEI. CDR3 sequence reads: CASSENREQFF. DNA of the CDR3: TGTGCCAGCAGTGAGAACCGGGAGCAGTTCTTC.

The chain links TRBV9 to TRBJ2-7; no clear D. Trimming took 4 bases from V and 5 from J, leaving 10 bases between them. The CDR3 covers 12 residues. The germline V gene encodes CDR1 SGDLS and CDR2 YYNGEE. CDR3 bases: TGTGCCAGCAGCCCCCGTGACCACGAGCAGTACTTC. Translation gives CASSPRDHEQYF.

The chain employs TRBV5-1 and TRBJ2-1; D call uncertain. Deletions cut 2 bases from V and 8 bases from J, with 5 bases between. The CDR3 is made up of 11 amino acids. The germline V gene has CDR1 SGHRS and CDR2 YFSETQ. The CDR3 region has the DNA TGCGCCAGCAGCTTCGCGGATGAGCAGTTCTTC. Protein product: CASSFADEQFF.